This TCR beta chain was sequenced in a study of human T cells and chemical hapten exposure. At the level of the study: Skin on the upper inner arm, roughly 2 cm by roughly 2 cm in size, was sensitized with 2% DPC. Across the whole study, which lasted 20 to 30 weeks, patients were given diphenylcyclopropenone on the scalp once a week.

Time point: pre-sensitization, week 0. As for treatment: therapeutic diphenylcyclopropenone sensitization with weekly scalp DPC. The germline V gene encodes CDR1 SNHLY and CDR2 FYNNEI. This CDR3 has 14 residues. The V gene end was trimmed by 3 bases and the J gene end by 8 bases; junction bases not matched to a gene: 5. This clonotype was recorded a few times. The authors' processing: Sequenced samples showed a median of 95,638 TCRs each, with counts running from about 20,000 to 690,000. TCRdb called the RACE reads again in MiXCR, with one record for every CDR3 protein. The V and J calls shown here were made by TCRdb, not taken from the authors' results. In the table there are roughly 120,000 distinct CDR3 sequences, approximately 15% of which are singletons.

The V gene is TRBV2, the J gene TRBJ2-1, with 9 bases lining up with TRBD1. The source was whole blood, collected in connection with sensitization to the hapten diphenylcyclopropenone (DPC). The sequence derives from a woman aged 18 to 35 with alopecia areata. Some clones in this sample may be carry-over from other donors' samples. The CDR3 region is CASSEGQGVDEQFF. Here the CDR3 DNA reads TGTGCCAGCAGTGAGGGACAGGGTGTCGATGAGCAGTTCTTC. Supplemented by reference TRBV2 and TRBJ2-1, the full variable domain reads EPEVTQTPSHQVTQMGQEVILRCVPISNHLYFYWYRQILGQKVEFLVSFYNNEISEKSEIFDDQFSVERPDGSNFTLKIRSTKLEDSAMYFCASSEGQGVDEQFFGPGTRLTVL.